This passage covers 19 T cell receptor beta chains from one sample sequenced in a study of blood T cell repertoires in COVID-19. Profiled with immunoSEQ multiplex PCR; TCRdb holds only in-frame clones, not every one. The sample lists over 110,000 clones; about 91% were seen once. Specimen: peripheral blood. The receptors were gathered from a human donor in a cohort sampled during active COVID-19.

The chain has TRBV5-1 and TRBJ2-1; TRBD2 is a possible D gene (7 bases). Trimming removed 4 bases at V and 0 bases at J, with 17 bases between. Germline values: CDR1 SGHRS, CDR2 YFSETQ. The CDR3 totals 17 residues. CDR3 amino acids: CASSPRLRGASYNEQFF. The CDR3 DNA reads as TGCGCCAGCAGCCCTCGCCTTCGGGGGGCCTCCTACAATGAGCAGTTCTTC.

The CDR3 DNA sequence: TGTGCCTGGAGTGTAGGCGACACCTCCTCCTACGAGCAGTACTTC. This encodes CAWSVGDTSSYEQYF. The chain combines TRBV30 with TRBJ2-7; D ambiguous. V was trimmed by 0 bases and J by 0 bases, leaving 12 bases between them. Germline V gene lookup returns CDR1 GTSNPN and CDR2 SVGIG (reference sequence). The CDR3 extends over 15 amino acids.

The chain uses TRBV24-1 and TRBJ2-3; 7 bases are a match to TRBD1. Looked up from germline, CDR1 is KGHDR and CDR2 is SFDVKD. The CDR3 loop spans 14 amino acids. The CDR3, as DNA: TGTGTCGTCGGACAGGTATCTAGCACAGATACGCAGTATTTT. It translates to CVVGQVSSTDTQYF.

V usage is TRBV14 and J usage is TRBJ1-2, with 10 bases aligning to TRBD1. The CDR3 contains 15 residues. The junction had 4 bases not matched to a gene; V was cut back by 0 bases and J by 6 bases. Germline V lookup: CDR1 SGHDN, CDR2 FVKESK. The CDR3 is CASSQEDRGGDGYTF. The CDR3 region has the DNA TGTGCCAGCAGCCAAGAGGACAGGGGGGGTGATGGCTACACCTTC.

This rearrangement joins TRBV20-1 to TRBJ2-5; TRBD2 agrees at 8 bases. The J segment lost 3 bases and the V segment lost 3 bases, leaving 3 bases of the junction unmatched. In germline, CDR1 is DFQATT, CDR2 SNEGSKA (reference sequence). The CDR3 is 13 amino acids. CDR3 DNA: TGCAGTGCTAGTAGGACTAGCAAAGAGACCCAGTACTTC. As protein: CSASRTSKETQYF.

The genes are TRBV19 and TRBJ2-6; D uncertain. Trimming shortened V by 7 bases and J by 0 bases, and 10 bases separated the two germline ends. CDR1 and CDR2 (germline): LNHDA, SQIVND (reference sequence). The CDR3 is made up of 15 amino acids. CDR3 bases: TGTGCCAGTATAGCCGGCGTCTCTGGGGCCAACGTCCTGACTTTC. Its translation: CASIAGVSGANVLTF.

The chain carries TRBV7-9 and TRBJ1-1; TRBD1 matches 8 bases. The CDR3 extends over 15 amino acids. CDR1 is SEHNR, CDR2 FQNEAQ, per germline (reference sequence). Unmatched junction bases numbered 4, after V lost 4 bases and J lost 0 bases. In nucleotides, the CDR3 is TGTGCCAGCAGCTCAGGGACAGGAATGAACACTGAAGCTTTCTTT. As protein: CASSSGTGMNTEAFF.

The chain has TRBV6-1 and TRBJ2-3, with D perhaps matching TRBD1 (5 bases). The CDR3 sequence is 15 residues long. Germline loops: CDR1 MNHNS, CDR2 SASEGT. The V gene lost 2 bases and the J gene lost 2 bases, with 11 bases spanning the gap. DNA for the CDR3: TGTGCCAGCAGTGAATTTGGACACTCCACAGATACGCAGTATTTT. Its translation: CASSEFGHSTDTQYF.

V usage is TRBV20-1 and J usage is TRBJ2-7; D uncertain. Germline V gene lookup returns CDR1 DFQATT and CDR2 SNEGSKA (reference sequence). Deletions cut 5 bases from V and 7 bases from J, with 12 bases between. The CDR3 contains 11 residues. The CDR3 nucleotides read TGCAGTGCTCCCCGAGGCTTGGAGCAGTACTTC. Amino acids: CSAPRGLEQYF.

This chain connects TRBV3-1 (or the pseudogene TRBV3-2) to TRBJ1-1; tentatively, D is TRBD1 (5 bases). The CDR3 loop spans 14 amino acids. CDR1 is LGHDT, CDR2 YNNKEL, per germline (reference sequence). The V gene lost 1 base and the J gene lost 5 bases, with 11 bases spanning the gap. The CDR3 spells CASSQAATETEAFF. The DNA for the CDR3 is TGTGCCAGCAGCCAAGCCGCGACAGAAACTGAAGCTTTCTTT.

This clone was observed a single time. The chain has TRBV18 and TRBJ2-1; TRBD1 matches 11 bases. V was clipped by 8 bases and J by 5 bases; unmatched bases: 11. The CDR3 covers 16 residues. Per the germline V gene, CDR1 is KGHSH and CDR2 is LQKENI. CDR3 nucleotides: TGTGCCAGCACCCCCCGGACAGGGGGCGTAAACAATGAGCAGTTCTTC. Translation gives CASTPRTGGVNNEQFF.

The gene calls are TRBV27 and TRBJ2-7; 13 bases are shared with TRBD2. The germline V gene has CDR1 MNHEY and CDR2 SMNVEV (reference sequence). V was clipped by 5 bases and J by 2 bases; unmatched bases: 3. The CDR3 has 15 residues. The CDR3 DNA reads as TGTGCCAGCAGTGTTACTAGCGGGGGGGCCTACGAGCAGTACTTC. Its translation is CASSVTSGGAYEQYF.

This clone has just one count. V usage is TRBV6-2 or TRBV6-3 and J usage is TRBJ2-7, with D tentatively TRBD1 (6 bases). Trimming took 4 bases from V and 3 from J, leaving 13 bases between them. This CDR3 has 14 residues. Germline assignment: CDR1 MNHEY and CDR2 SVGEGT. The CDR3 coding sequence is TGTGCCAGCAGTTCCGGCAGGGGTGTCTACGAGCAGTACTTC. Its translation is CASSSGRGVYEQYF.

The chain recombines TRBV6-5 with TRBJ2-6, with a tentative D call TRBD1 (6 bases). V dropped 0 bases and J dropped 14 bases, with 8 bases sitting between them. The germline V gene has CDR1 MNHEY and CDR2 SVGAGI. The CDR3 is 12 amino acids. The CDR3 nucleotides are TGTGCCAGCAGTTACTCACAGGGTCTCCTGACTTTC. It specifies CASSYSQGLLTF.

This clone was detected once. The gene calls are TRBV2 and TRBJ1-1, with D possibly being TRBD1 (5 bases). The CDR3 runs to 15 residues. The germline gives CDR1 SNHLY, CDR2 FYNNEI. Trimming removed 3 bases at V and 1 base at J, with 12 bases between. The CDR3 sequence: CASSDSGGANTEAFF. In DNA form, the CDR3 reads TGTGCCAGCAGTGACTCAGGTGGGGCGAACACTGAAGCTTTCTTT.

The chain combines TRBV11-2 with TRBJ2-7; a possible D gene is TRBD1 (6 bases). The CDR3 loop spans 20 amino acids. Trimming took off 0 bases at V and 6 bases at J, with 30 bases between the two ends. Germline assignment: CDR1 SGHAT and CDR2 FQNNGV. In DNA, the CDR3 is TGTGCCAGCAGCTTAGATTGGTTGCGCTCAGGGGCTTCCACTACAGGCGAGCAGTACTTC. It encodes CASSLDWLRSGASTTGEQYF.

The chain carries TRBV7-9 and TRBJ2-7; TRBD2 agrees at 9 bases. The CDR3 covers 15 residues. J lost 6 bases, V lost 5 bases, and 11 bases had no gene match. Germline CDR1 and CDR2: SEHNR and FQNEAQ (reference sequence). In DNA form, the CDR3 reads TGTGCCAGCAGCCCCTCGGGACTAGCCCCGATCGAGCAGTACTTC. Protein sequence: CASSPSGLAPIEQYF.

V is TRBV9 and J is TRBJ2-3; TRBD1 agrees at 9 bases. V shed 0 bases and J 2 bases; nucleotides not matched to a gene: 1. The length of the CDR3 is 15 residues. Germline loops: CDR1 SGDLS, CDR2 YYNGEE. The CDR3 coding sequence is TGTGCCAGCAGCGTAGGGACAGGGGTCACAGATACGCAGTATTTT. This codes for CASSVGTGVTDTQYF.

V and J are TRBV5-1 and TRBJ2-5; 9 nucleotides align to TRBD1. The V and J ends lost 4 bases and 3 bases, in that order; junction bases with no gene match: 4. This CDR3 comprises 14 residues. Germline-derived CDR1 and CDR2 are SGHRS and YFSETQ. CDR3 loop: CASSPGTGKETQYF. As DNA, the CDR3 is TGCGCCAGCAGCCCCGGGACAGGGAAAGAGACCCAGTACTTC.